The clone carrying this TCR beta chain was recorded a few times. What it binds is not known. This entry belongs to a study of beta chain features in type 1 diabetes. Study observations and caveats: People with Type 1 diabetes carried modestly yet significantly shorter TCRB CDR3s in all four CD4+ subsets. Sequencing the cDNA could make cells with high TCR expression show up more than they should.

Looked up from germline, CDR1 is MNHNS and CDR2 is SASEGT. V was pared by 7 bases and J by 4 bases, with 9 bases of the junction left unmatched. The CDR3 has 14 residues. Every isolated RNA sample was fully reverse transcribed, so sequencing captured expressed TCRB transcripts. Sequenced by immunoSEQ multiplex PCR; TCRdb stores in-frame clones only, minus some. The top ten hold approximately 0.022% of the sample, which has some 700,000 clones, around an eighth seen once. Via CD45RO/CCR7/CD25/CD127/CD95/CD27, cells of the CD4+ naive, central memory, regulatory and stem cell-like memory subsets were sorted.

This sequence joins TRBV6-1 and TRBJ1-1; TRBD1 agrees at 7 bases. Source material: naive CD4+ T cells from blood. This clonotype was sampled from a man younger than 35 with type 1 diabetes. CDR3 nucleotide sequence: TGTGCCAGCATCGGGGCAGGGGGGACCACTGAAGCTTTCTTT. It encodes CASIGAGGTTEAFF.